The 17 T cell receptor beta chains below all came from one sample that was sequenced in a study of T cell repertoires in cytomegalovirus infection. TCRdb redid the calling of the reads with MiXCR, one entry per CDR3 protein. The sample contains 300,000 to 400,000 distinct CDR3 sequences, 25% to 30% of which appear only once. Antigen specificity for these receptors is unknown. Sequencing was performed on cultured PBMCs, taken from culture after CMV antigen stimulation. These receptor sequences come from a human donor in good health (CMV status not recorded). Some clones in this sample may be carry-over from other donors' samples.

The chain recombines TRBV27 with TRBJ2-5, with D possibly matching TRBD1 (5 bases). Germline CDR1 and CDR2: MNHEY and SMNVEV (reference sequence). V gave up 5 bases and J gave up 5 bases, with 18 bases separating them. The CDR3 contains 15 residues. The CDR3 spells CASSDAGFSIETQYF. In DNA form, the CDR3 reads TGTGCCAGCAGTGACGCAGGGTTTTCTATTGAGACCCAGTACTTC.

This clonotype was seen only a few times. CDR3 amino acids: CAARHPGDTEAFF. DNA of the CDR3: TGTGCCGCCCGACACCCTGGGGACACTGAAGCTTTCTTT. The chain links TRBV10-3 to TRBJ1-1; no definite D call. The germline V gene encodes CDR1 ENHRY and CDR2 SYGVKD. CDR3 length: 13 amino acids. Trimming removed 11 bases at V and 3 bases at J, with 16 bases between.

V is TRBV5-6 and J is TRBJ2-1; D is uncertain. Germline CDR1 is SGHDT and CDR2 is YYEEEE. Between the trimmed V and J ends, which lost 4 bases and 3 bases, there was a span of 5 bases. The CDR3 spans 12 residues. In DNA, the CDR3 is TGTGCCAGCAGCGTCGGCTACAATGAGCAGTTCTTC. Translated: CASSVGYNEQFF.

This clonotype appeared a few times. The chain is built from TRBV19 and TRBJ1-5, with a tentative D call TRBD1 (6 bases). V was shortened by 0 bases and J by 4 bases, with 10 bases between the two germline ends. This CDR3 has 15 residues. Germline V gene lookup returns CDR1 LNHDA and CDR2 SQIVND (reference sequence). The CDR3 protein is CASSIEGRGNQPQHF. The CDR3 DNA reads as TGTGCCAGTAGTATAGAAGGCAGGGGAAATCAGCCCCAGCATTTT.

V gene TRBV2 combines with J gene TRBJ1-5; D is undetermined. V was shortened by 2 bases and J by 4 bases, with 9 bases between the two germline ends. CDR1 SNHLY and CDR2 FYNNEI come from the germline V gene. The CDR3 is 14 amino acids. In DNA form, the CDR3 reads TGTGCCAGCAGTGAAAGTAGCTCGAATCAGCCCCAGCATTTT. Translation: CASSESSSNQPQHF.

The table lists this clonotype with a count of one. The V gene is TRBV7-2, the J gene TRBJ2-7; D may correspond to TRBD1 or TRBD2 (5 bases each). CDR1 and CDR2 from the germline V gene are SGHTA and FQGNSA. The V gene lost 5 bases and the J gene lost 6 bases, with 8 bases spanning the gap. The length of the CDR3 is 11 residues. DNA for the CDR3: TGTGCCAGCAGCCCAGGGAGCGAGCAGTACTTC. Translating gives CASSPGSEQYF.

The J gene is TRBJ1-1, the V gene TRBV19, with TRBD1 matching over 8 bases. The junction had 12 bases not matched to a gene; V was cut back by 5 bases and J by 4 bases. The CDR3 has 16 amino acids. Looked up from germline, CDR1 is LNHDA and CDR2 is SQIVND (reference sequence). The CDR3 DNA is TGTGCCAGTAGTTTTACGCAAACAGGGGGTGGCACTGAAGCTTTCTTT. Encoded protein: CASSFTQTGGGTEAFF.

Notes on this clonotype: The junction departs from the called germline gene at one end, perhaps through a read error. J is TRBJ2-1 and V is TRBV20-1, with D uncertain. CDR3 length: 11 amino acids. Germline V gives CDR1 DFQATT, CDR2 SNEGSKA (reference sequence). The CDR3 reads CSAINYDEQFF. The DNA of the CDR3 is TGCAGTGCCATAAACTACGATGAGCAGTTCTTC.

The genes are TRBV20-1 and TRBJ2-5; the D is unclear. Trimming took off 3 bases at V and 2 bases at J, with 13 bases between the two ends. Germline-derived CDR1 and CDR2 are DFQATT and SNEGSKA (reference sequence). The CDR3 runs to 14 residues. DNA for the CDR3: TGCAGTGCTAGTAAAACGACCGGACAAGAGACCCAGTACTTC. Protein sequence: CSASKTTGQETQYF.

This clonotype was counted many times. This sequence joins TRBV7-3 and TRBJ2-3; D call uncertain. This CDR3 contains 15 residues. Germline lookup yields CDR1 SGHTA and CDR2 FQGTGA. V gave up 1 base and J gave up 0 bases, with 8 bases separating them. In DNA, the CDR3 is TGTGCCAGCAGCTTAATGGCGCAGAGCACAGATACGCAGTATTTT. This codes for CASSLMAQSTDTQYF.

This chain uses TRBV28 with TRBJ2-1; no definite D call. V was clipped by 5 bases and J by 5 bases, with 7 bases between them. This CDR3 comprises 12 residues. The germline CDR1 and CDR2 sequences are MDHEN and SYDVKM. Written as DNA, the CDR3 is TGTGCCAGCAGTCCCTATCACAATGAGCAGTTCTTC. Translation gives CASSPYHNEQFF.

The CDR3 sequence: CASSMQVDSNQPQHF. In nucleotides, the CDR3 is TGTGCCAGTAGTATGCAGGTGGATAGCAATCAGCCCCAGCATTTT. This chain connects TRBV19 to TRBJ1-5; D is unresolved. V was cut by 3 bases and J by 0 bases, with 9 bases left in between. Germline CDR1 and CDR2: LNHDA and SQIVND (reference sequence). The CDR3 has 15 amino acids.

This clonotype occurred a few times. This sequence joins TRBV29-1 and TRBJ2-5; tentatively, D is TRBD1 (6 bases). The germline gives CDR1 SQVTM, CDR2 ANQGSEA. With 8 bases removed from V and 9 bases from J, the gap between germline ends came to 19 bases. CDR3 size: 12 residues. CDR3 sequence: CSPESLSGAQYF. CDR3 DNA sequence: TGCAGCCCGGAGTCGCTCTCAGGGGCCCAGTACTTC.

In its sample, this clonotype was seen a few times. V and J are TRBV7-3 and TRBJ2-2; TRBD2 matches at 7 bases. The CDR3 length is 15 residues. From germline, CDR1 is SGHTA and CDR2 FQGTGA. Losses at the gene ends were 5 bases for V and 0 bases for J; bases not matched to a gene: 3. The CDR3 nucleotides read TGTGCCAGCAGCCGGGGAGGGTCGAACACCGGGGAGCTGTTTTTT. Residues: CASSRGGSNTGELFF.

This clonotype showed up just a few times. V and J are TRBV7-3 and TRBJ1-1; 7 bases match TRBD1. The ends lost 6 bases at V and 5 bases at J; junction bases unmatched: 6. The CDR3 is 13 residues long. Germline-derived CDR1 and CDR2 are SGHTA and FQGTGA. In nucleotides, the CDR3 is TGTGCCAGCAGTAATCCGGGACAGACTGAAGCTTTCTTT. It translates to CASSNPGQTEAFF.

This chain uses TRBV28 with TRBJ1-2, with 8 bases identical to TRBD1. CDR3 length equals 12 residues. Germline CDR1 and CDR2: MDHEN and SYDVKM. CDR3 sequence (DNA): TGTGGGACAGGGTCGACGGCGTATGGCTACACCTTC. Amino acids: CGTGSTAYGYTF.

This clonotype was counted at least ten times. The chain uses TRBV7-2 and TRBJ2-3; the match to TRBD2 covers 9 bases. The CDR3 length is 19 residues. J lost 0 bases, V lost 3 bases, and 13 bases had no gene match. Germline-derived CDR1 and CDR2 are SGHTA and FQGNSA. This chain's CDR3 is CASSLNTGSLAGSTDTQYF. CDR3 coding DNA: TGTGCCAGCAGCTTGAATACCGGGAGTCTAGCGGGGAGCACAGATACGCAGTATTTT.